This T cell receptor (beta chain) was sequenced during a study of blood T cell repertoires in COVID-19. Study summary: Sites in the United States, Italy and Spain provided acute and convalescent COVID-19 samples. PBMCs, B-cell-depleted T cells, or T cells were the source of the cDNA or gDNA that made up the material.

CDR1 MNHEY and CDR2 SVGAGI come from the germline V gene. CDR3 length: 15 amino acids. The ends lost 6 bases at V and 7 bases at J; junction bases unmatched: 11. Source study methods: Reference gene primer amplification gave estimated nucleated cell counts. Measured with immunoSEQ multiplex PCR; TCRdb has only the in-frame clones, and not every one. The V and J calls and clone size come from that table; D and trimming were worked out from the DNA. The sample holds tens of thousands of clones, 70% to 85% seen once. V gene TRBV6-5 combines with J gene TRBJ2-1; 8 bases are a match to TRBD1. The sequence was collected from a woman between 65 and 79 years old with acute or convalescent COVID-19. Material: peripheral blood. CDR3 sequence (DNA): TGTGCCAGCAGACTACAGGGGGAGCCTCTTAATGAGCAGTTCTTC. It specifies CASRLQGEPLNEQFF.